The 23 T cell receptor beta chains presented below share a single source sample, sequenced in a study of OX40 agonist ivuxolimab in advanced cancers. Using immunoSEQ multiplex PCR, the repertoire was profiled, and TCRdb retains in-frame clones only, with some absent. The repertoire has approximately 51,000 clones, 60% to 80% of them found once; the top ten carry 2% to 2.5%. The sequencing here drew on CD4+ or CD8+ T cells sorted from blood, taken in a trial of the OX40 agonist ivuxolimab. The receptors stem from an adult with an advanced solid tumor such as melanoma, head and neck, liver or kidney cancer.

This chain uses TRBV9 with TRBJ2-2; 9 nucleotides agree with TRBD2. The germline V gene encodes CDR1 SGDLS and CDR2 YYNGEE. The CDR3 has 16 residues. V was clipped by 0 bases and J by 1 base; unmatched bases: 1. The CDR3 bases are TGTGCCAGCAGCGTAGGGACTAGCGTGAACACCGGGGAGCTGTTTTTT. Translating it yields CASSVGTSVNTGELFF.

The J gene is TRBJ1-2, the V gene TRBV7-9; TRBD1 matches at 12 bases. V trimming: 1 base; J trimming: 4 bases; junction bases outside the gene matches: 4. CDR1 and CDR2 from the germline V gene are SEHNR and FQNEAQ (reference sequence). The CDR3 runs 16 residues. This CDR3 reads CASSLGGQGAIYGYTF. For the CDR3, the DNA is TGTGCCAGCAGCTTAGGGGGACAGGGGGCGATCTATGGCTACACCTTC.

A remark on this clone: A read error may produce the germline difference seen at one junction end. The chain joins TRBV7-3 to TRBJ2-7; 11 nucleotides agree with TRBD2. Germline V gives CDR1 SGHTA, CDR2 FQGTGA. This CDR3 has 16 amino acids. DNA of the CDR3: TGTGCCAGCAGCCTAACTAGCGGGAGAGCCACCTACGAGCAGTACTTC. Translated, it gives CASSLTSGRATYEQYF. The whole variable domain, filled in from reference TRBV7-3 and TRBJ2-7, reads GAGVSQTPSNKVTEKGKYVELRCDPISGHTALYWYRQSLGQGPEFLIYFQGTGAADDSGLPNDRFFAVRPEGSVSTLKIQRTERGDSAVYLCASSLTSGRATYEQYFGPGTRLTVT.

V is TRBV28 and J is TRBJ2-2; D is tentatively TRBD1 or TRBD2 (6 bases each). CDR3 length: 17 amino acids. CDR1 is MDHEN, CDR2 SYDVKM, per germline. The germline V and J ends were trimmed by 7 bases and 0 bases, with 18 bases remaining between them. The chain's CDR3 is CASTGGRGQANTGELFF. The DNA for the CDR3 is TGTGCCAGCACTGGAGGACGGGGGCAAGCGAACACCGGGGAGCTGTTTTTT.

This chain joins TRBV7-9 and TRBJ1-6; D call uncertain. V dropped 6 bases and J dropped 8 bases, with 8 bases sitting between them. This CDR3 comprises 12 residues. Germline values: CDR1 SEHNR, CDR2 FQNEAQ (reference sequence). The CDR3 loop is CASRSWDSPLHF. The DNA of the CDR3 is TGTGCCAGCAGGTCCTGGGATTCACCCCTCCACTTT.

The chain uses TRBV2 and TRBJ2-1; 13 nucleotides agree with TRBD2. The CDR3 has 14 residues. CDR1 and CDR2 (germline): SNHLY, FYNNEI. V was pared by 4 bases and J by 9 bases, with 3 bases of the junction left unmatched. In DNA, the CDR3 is TGTGCCAGCAGTGGACTAGCGGGAGGAGGTGAGCAGTTCTTC. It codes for CASSGLAGGGEQFF.

CDR3 residues: CASTLVGSGVNEQFF. The CDR3 DNA follows: TGTGCCAGCACCCTCGTGGGTAGCGGGGTCAATGAGCAGTTCTTC. The V and J genes are TRBV5-6 and TRBJ2-1; 8 bases line up with TRBD2. Germline values: CDR1 SGHDT, CDR2 YYEEEE. Trimming at V came to 6 bases and at J to 6 bases, leaving 11 bases not matched to a gene. This CDR3 spans 15 amino acids.

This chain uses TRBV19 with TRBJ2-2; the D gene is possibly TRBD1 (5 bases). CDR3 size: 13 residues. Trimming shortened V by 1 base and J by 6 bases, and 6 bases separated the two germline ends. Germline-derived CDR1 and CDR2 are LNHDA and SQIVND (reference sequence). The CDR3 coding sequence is TGTGCCAGTAGTATAGGGGGCCCCGGGGAGCTGTTTTTT. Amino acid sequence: CASSIGGPGELFF.

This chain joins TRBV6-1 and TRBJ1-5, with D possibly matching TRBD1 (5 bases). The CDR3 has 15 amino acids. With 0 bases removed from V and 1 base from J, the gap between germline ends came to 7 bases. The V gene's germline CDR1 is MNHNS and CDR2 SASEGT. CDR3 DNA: TGTGCCAGCAGTGAAGCGTGGACAAGCAATCAGCCCCAGCATTTT. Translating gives CASSEAWTSNQPQHF.

The CDR3 DNA is TGTGCCAGCAGTGCTAGGGCTGCTGAAGCTTTCTTT. The encoded protein is CASSARAAEAFF. The chain employs TRBV2 and TRBJ1-1; no definite D call. The CDR3 covers 12 residues. Germline V gives CDR1 SNHLY, CDR2 FYNNEI. Trimming pared 4 bases from V and 6 bases from J, leaving 9 bases between. The full variable domain, rest sourced from reference TRBV2 and TRBJ1-1, is EPEVTQTPSHQVTQMGQEVILRCVPISNHLYFYWYRQILGQKVEFLVSFYNNEISEKSEIFDDQFSVERPDGSNFTLKIRSTKLEDSAMYFCASSARAAEAFFGQGTRLTVV.

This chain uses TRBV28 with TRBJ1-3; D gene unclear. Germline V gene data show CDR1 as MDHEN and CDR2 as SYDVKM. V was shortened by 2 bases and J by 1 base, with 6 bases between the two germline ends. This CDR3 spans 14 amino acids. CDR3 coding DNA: TGTGCCAGCAGTTTAATCCCTTCTGGAAACACCATATATTTT. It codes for CASSLIPSGNTIYF.

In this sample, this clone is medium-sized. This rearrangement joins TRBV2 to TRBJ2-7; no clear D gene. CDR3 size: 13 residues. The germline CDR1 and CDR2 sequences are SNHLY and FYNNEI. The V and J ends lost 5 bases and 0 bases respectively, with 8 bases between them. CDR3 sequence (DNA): TGTGCCAGCAGTTACTTGGGCTCCTACGAGCAGTACTTC. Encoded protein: CASSYLGSYEQYF.

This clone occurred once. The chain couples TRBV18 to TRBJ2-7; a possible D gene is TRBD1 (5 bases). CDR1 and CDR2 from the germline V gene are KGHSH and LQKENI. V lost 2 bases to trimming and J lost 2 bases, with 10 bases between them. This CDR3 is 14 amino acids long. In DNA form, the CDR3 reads TGTGCCAGCTCACCAAACAGGACACCCTACGAGCAGTACTTC. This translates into CASSPNRTPYEQYF.

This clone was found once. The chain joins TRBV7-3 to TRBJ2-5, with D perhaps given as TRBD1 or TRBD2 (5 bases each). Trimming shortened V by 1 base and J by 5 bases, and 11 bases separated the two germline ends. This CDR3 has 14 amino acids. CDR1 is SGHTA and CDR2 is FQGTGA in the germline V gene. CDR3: CASSLMGVGETQYF. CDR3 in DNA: TGTGCCAGCAGCTTAATGGGGGTGGGCGAGACCCAGTACTTC.

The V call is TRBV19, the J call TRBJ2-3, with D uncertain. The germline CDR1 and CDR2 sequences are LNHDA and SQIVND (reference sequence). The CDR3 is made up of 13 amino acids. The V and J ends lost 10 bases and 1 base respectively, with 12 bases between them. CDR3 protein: CAIGVSGTDTQYF. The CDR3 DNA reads TGTGCCATTGGCGTTTCGGGCACAGATACGCAGTATTTT. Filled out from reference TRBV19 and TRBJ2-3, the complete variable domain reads DGGITQSPKYLFRKEGQNVTLSCEQNLNHDAMYWYRQDPGQGLRLIYYSQIVNDFQKGDIAEGYSVSREKKESFPLTVTSAQKNPTAFYLCAIGVSGTDTQYFGPGTRLTVL.

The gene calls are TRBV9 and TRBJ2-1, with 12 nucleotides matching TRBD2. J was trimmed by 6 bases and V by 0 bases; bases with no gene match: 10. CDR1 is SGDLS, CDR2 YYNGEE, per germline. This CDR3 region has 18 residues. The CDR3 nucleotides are TGTGCCAGCAGCGTAGCTACTAGGGCTAGCGGGAGGGCCAATGAGCAGTTCTTC. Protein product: CASSVATRASGRANEQFF.

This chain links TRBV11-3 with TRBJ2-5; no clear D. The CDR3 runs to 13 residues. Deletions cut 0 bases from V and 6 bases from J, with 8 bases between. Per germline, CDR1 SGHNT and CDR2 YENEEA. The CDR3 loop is CASSLDSLKTQYF. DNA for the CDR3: TGTGCCAGCAGCTTAGATAGTCTGAAGACCCAGTACTTC. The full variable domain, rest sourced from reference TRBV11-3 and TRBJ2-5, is EAGVVQSPRYKIIEKKQPVAFWCNPISGHNTLYWYLQNLGQGPELLIRYENEEAVDDSQLPKDRFSAERLKGVDSTLKIQPAELGDSAVYLCASSLDSLKTQYFGPGTRLLVL.

CDR3 DNA: TGCGCCAGCAGCTTGACGGGAGACTATGGCTACACCTTC. Its protein is CASSLTGDYGYTF. This sequence joins TRBV5-1 and TRBJ1-2; D call uncertain. V was shortened by 1 base and J by 3 bases, with 7 bases between the two germline ends. This CDR3 is 13 amino acids long. Germline V gene data show CDR1 as SGHRS and CDR2 as YFSETQ.

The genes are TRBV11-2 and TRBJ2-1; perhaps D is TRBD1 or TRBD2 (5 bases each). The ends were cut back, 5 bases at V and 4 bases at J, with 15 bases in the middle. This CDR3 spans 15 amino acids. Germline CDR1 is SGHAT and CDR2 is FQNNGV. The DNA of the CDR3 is TGTGCCAGCAGCCCGGGGCTCCGCGTATACAATGAGCAGTTCTTC. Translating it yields CASSPGLRVYNEQFF. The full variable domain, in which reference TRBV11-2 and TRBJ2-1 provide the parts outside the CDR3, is EAGVAQSPRYKIIEKRQSVAFWCNPISGHATLYWYQQILGQGPKLLIQFQNNGVVDDSQLPKDRFSAERLKGVDSTLKIQPAKLEDSAVYLCASSPGLRVYNEQFFGPGTRLTVL.

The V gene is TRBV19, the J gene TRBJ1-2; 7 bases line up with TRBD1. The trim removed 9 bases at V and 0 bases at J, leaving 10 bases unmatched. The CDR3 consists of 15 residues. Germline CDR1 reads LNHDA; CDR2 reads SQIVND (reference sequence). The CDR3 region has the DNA TGTGCCAGCAGGCAGGGGGAGTATCCTAACTATGGCTACACCTTC. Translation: CASRQGEYPNYGYTF.

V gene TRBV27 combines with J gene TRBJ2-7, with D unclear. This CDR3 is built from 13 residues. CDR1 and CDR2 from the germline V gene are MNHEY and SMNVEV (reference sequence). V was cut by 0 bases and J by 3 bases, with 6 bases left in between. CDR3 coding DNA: TGTGCCAGCAGTTTATCGATGGGCTACGAGCAGTACTTC. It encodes CASSLSMGYEQYF.

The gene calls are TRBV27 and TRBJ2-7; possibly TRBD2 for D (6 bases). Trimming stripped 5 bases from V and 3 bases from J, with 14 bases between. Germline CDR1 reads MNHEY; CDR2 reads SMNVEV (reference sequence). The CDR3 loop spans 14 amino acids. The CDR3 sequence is CASSPLAVGYEQYF. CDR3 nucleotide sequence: TGTGCCAGCAGTCCCTTAGCGGTGGGCTACGAGCAGTACTTC.

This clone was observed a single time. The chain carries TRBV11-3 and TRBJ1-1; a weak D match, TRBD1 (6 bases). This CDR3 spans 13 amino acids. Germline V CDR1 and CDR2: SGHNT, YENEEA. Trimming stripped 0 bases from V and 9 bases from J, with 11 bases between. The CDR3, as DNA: TGTGCCAGCAGCTTAGACGGGGGGCAGAAAGCTTTCTTT. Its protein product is CASSLDGGQKAFF.